This T cell receptor beta chain is from a study of early T cells in non-severe SARS-CoV-2 infection. On the study more broadly: Chains were not paired, and sequencing was done on bulk RNA from unsorted whole blood.

Unique molecular identifiers (one per individual cDNA molecule) were attached. One entry per CDR3 protein results from TCRdb running MiXCR on the 5' RACE reads. The repertoire includes tens of thousands of distinct CDR3 sequences, 5% to 6% of them detected once, and about 8% sits in the top ten. This clonotype was counted many times. In germline, CDR1 is LGHNT, CDR2 FRNRAP. Trimming took off 0 bases at V and 8 bases at J, with 23 bases between the two ends. The CDR3 has 18 residues. The specimen was whole blood. This clonotype originated in an adult who was a healthcare worker with PCR-confirmed SARS-CoV-2 infection or an uninfected control (not recorded which). The chain combines TRBV12-5 with TRBJ2-1; D might be TRBD2 (6 bases). CDR3 sequence (DNA): TGTGCTAGTGGTTTGGTAGATAGCTCGCGGGACCCTGGGGATGAGCAGTTCTTC. Amino acids: CASGLVDSSRDPGDEQFF.